This T cell receptor (beta chain) was profiled in a study of cytomegalovirus exposure and HLA in healthy donors. PCR involved 60 Vbeta and 13 Jbeta primers. Some clones are missing from TCRdb's copy, which holds only in-frame ones; the method was immunoSEQ multiplex PCR. This table holds 100,000 to 150,000 clones, 75% to 85% found once. Trimming removed 4 bases from V and 9 bases from J; junction bases left unmatched: 7. The germline gives CDR1 SGHVS, CDR2 FNYEAQ. The CDR3 length is 15 residues. This clone was observed a handful of times. This receptor was taken from a middle-aged man in good health and CMV-seronegative. The rearrangement links TRBV7-6 to TRBJ1-6; the match to TRBD1 covers 9 bases. Sample: PBMCs. Written as DNA, the CDR3 is TGTGCCAGCAGCTCCGGACAGGGGAGCGGTTCACCCCTCCACTTT. Its protein product is CASSSGQGSGSPLHF. The complete variable domain, with remaining parts taken from reference TRBV7-6 and TRBJ1-6, reads GAGVSQSPRYKVTKRGQDVALRCDPISGHVSLYWYRQALGQGPEFLTYFNYEAQQDKSGLPNDRFSAERPEGSISTLTIQRTEQRDSAMYRCASSSGQGSGSPLHFGNGTRLTVT.